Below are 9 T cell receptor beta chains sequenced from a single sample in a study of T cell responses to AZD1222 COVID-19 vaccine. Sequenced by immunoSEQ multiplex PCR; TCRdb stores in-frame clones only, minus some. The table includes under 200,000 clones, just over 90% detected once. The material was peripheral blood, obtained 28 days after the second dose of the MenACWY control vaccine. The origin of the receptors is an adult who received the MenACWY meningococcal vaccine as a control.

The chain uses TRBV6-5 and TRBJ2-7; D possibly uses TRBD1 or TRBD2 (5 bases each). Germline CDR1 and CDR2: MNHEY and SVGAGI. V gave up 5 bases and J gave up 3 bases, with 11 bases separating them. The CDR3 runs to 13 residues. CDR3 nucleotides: TGTGCCAGCAGTCTCTCTGGGGGCTACGAGCAGTACTTC. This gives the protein CASSLSGGYEQYF.

The CDR3 region has the DNA TGTGCCAGCAGGGGCGTCCCTGGAAACACCATATATTTT. Residues: CASRGVPGNTIYF. The chain employs TRBV28 and TRBJ1-3; D is ambiguous. The germline CDR1 and CDR2 sequences are MDHEN and SYDVKM. This CDR3 spans 13 amino acids. The V end lost 6 bases, the J end lost 2 bases, and 8 bases lay between the germline ends.

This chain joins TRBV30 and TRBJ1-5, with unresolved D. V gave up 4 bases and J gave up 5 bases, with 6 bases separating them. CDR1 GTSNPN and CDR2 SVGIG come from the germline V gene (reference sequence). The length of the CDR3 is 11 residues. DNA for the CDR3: TGTGCCTGGAAAGTAGATCAGCCCCAGCATTTT. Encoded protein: CAWKVDQPQHF.

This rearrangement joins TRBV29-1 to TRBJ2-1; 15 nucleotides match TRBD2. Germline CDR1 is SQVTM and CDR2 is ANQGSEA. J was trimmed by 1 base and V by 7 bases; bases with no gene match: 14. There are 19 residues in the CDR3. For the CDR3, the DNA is TGCAGCGCAATCCCCCGGACTAGCGGGAGGGCCGGGTCCTACAATGAGCAGTTCTTC. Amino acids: CSAIPRTSGRAGSYNEQFF.

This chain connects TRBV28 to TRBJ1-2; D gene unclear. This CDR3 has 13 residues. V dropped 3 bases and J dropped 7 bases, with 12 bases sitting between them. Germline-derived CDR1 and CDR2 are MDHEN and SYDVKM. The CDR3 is CASSLLTSRGYTF. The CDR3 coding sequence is TGTGCCAGCAGTTTGCTGACCAGCCGTGGCTACACCTTC.

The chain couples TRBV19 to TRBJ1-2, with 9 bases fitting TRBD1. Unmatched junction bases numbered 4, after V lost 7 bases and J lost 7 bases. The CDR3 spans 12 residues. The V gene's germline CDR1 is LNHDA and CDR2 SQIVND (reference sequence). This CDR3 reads CASMRTGAGYTF. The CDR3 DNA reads TGTGCCAGTATGCGGACAGGGGCTGGCTACACCTTC.

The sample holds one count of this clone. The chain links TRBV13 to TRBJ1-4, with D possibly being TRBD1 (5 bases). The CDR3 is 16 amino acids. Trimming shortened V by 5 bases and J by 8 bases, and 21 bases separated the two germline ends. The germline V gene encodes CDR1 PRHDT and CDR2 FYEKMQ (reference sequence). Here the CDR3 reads CASSTRRQGSGEKLFF. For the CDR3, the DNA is TGTGCCAGCAGCACTCGGCGGCAGGGCTCAGGCGAAAAACTGTTTTTT.

In DNA form, the CDR3 reads TGTGCCAGCAGGAAACAGGGGGCGAGAACTGAAGCTTTCTTT. Protein sequence: CASRKQGARTEAFF. The chain uses TRBV28 and TRBJ1-1; TRBD1 agrees at 9 bases. Germline V lookup: CDR1 MDHEN, CDR2 SYDVKM. V lost 6 bases, J lost 5 bases, and 7 bases stayed unmatched. The CDR3 length is 14 residues.

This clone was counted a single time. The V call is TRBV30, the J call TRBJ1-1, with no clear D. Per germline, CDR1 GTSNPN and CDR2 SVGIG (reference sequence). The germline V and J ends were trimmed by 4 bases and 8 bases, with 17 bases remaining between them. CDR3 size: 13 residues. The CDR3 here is CAWTPRLRPEAFF. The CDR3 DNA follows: TGTGCCTGGACCCCCCGCCTTAGGCCCGAAGCTTTCTTT.